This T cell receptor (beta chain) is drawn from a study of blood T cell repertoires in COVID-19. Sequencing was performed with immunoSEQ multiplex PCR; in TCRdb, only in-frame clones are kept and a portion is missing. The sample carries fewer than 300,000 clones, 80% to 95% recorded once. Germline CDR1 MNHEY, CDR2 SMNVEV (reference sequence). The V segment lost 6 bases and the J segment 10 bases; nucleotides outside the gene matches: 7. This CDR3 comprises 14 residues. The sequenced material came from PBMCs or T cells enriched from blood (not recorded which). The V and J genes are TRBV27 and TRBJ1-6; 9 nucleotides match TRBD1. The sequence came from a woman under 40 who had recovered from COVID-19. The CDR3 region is CASSLNRGRSPLHF. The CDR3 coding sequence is TGTGCCAGCAGCCTAAACAGGGGGCGGTCACCCCTCCACTTT.